This TCR beta chain was obtained from a study of response to subunit inactivated influenza vaccine. V shed 2 bases, J shed 6 bases, and the junction held 16 bases outside the gene matches. Per germline, CDR1 DFQATT and CDR2 SNEGSKA (reference sequence). The CDR3 is made up of 17 amino acids. This clonotype was recorded a few times. TCRdb independently ran MiXCR on the RT-PCR reads; one entry per CDR3 protein. Of about 780,000 distinct CDR3 sequences in the sample, approximately 17% were seen once. Material: PBMCs from blood, obtained more than 4 days after vaccination. This TCR was sampled from a man aged 50 to 60 who received an inactivated influenza vaccine. The chain carries TRBV20-1 and TRBJ2-1; 7 positions agree with TRBD2. CDR3 DNA: TGCAGTGCTAGATCAGTCTGGAGTGGGGGGGACGCCAATGAGCAGTTCTTC. Translation: CSARSVWSGGDANEQFF.